A single T cell receptor beta chain is shown here with its context. CDR3 length equals 12 residues. V was clipped by 4 bases and J by 10 bases, with 11 bases between them. CDR1 and CDR2 (germline): SNHLY, FYNNEI. Method: immunoSEQ multiplex PCR; TCRdb's copy keeps in-frame clones and lacks some. The top ten clones hold around 0.13% of a sample with 2 million to 2.5 million clones, approximately 96% of them seen once. The entry originates in a study of shared clonotypes between healthy human individuals. The sequenced sample consisted of naive CD4+ T cells sorted from blood. Regarding subset: CD45RA+ positively selected. The chain joins TRBV2 to TRBJ2-1; the D is unclear. This sequence was found in a man between 18 and 35 years old in good health. CDR3 sequence: CASSAIGNEQFF. Here the CDR3 DNA reads TGTGCCAGCAGTGCCATCGGCAACGAGCAGTTCTTC.